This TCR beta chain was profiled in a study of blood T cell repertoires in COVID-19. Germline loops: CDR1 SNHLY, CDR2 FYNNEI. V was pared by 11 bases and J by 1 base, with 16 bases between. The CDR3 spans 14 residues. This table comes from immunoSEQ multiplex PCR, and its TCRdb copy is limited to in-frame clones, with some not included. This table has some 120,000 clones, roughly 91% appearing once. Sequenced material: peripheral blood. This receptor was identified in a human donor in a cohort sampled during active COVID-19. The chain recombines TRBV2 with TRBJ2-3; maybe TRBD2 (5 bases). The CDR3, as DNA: TGTGCCGGCGTAGCGAATTCGGGCACAGATACGCAGTATTTT. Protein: CAGVANSGTDTQYF.